The clone carrying this T cell receptor beta chain was observed a few times. The source of the sample is a study of cytomegalovirus exposure and HLA in healthy donors. The germline V and J ends were trimmed by 4 bases and 6 bases, with 8 bases remaining between them. The CDR3 runs to 12 residues. The germline gives CDR1 MGHRA, CDR2 YSYEKL. Primers: 60 Vbeta forward and 13 Jbeta reverse. TCRdb's table, derived via immunoSEQ multiplex PCR, lists solely in-frame clones and lacks some. The sample lists under 200,000 clones; more than 60% were seen once. The sequence derives from a woman between 35 and 50 years old in good health and CMV-seropositive. Material: PBMCs. V gene TRBV4-1 combines with J gene TRBJ2-3; no clear D. CDR3: CASSPERDTQYF. Here the CDR3 DNA reads TGCGCCAGCAGCCCCGAGAGGGATACGCAGTATTTT.